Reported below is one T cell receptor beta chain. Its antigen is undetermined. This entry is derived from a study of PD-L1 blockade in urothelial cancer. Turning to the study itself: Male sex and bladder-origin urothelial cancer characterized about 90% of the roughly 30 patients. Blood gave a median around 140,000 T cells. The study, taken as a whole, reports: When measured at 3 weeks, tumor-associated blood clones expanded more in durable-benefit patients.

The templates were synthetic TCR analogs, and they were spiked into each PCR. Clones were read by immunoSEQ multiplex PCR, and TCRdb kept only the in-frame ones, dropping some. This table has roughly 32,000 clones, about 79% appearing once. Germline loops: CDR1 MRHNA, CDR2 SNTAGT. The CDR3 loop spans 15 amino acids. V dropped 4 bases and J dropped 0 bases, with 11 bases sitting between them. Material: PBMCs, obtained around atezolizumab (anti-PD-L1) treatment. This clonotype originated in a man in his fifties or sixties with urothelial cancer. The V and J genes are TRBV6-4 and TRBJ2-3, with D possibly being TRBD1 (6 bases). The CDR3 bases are TGTGCCAGCAGTGCGACCGGACAGAGCACAGATACGCAGTATTTT. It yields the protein CASSATGQSTDTQYF.